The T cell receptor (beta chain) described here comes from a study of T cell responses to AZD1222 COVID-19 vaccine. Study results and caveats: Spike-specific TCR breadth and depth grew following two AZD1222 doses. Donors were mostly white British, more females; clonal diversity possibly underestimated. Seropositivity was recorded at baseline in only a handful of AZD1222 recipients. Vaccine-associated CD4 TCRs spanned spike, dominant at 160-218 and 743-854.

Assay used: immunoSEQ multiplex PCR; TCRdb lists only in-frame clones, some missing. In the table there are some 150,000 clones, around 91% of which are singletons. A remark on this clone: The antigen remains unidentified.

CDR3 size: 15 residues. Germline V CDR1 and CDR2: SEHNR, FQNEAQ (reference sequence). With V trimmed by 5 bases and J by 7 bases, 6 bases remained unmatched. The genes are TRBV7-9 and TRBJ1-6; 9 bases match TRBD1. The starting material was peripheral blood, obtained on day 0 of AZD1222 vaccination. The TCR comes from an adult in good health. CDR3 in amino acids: CASSGGTGPNSPLHF. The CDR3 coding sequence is TGTGCCAGCAGCGGGGGGACAGGGCCCAATTCACCCCTCCACTTT.